Reported below is one TCR beta chain. This sample was taken from a study of blood T cell repertoires in COVID-19. Overall study: Spain, Italy and the United States supplied samples that represented acute and convalescent COVID-19.

Here immunoSEQ multiplex PCR was the method, and the copy in TCRdb shows in-frame clones only, minus some. The table has around 160,000 clones, around 87% seen once. Trimming at V came to 4 bases and at J to 2 bases, leaving 4 bases not matched to a gene. Germline V lookup: CDR1 SGHRS, CDR2 YFSETQ. CDR3 length: 14 amino acids. Source material: PBMCs or T cells enriched from blood (not recorded which). The chain combines TRBV5-1 with TRBJ2-3, with 7 bases lining up with TRBD1. The sequence was collected from a woman aged 25 to 39 with acute COVID-19. The CDR3 is CASSPGQLTDTQYF. The CDR3 DNA follows: TGCGCCAGCAGCCCGGGACAGCTCACAGATACGCAGTATTTT.